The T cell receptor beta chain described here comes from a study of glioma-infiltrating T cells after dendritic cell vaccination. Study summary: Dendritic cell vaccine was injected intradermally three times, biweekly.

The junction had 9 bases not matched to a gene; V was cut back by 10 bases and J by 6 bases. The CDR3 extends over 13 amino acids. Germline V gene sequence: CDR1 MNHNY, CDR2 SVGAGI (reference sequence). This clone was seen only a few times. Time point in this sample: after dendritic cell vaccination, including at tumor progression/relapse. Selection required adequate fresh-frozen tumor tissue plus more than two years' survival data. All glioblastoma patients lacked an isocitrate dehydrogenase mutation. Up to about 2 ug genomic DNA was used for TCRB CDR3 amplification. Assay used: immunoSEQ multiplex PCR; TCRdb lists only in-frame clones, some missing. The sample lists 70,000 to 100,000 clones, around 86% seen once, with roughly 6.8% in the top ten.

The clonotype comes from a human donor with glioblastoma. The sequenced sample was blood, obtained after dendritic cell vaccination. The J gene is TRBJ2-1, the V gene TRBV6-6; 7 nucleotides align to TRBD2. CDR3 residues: CAIGGGTINEQFF. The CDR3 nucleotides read TGTGCCATCGGGGGAGGGACGATCAATGAGCAGTTCTTC.